Shown below are 27 T cell receptor beta chains from a single sample sequenced in a study of blood T cell repertoires in COVID-19. Profiling relied on immunoSEQ multiplex PCR, and the TCRdb table lists in-frame clones only, not all of them. The sample comprises fewer than 300,000 clones, around 82% of which are singletons, and less than 4% rests with the top ten. The sequenced material came from peripheral blood. The receptor set was obtained from a woman in her late teens or twenties with acute or convalescent COVID-19.

The chain joins TRBV27 to TRBJ2-7, with 9 bases matching TRBD2. The V segment lost 5 bases and the J segment 0 bases; nucleotides outside the gene matches: 5. CDR3 length: 15 residues. Germline loops: CDR1 MNHEY, CDR2 SMNVEV (reference sequence). Here the CDR3 DNA reads TGTGCCAGCAGTCGACTAGCGGAAAGCTCCTACGAGCAGTACTTC. Translated, it gives CASSRLAESSYEQYF.

CDR3 residues: CASSKDRDNSPLHF. CDR3 nucleotides: TGTGCCAGCAGTAAAGACAGAGATAATTCACCCCTCCACTTT. This chain uses TRBV6-2 or TRBV6-3 with TRBJ1-6; D is perhaps TRBD1 (5 bases). Trimming pared 5 bases from V and 5 bases from J, leaving 10 bases between. The CDR3 covers 14 residues. Germline CDR1 reads MNHEY; CDR2 reads SVGEGT.

The V and J genes are TRBV3-1 (or the pseudogene TRBV3-2) and TRBJ2-4; TRBD2 matches at 10 bases. Germline assignment: CDR1 LGHDT and CDR2 YNNKEL (reference sequence). The CDR3 runs 17 residues. The J segment lost 7 bases and the V segment lost 0 bases, leaving 9 bases of the junction unmatched. The CDR3 DNA sequence: TGTGCCAGCAGCCAAGATAACGCTAGCGGGAGAGAGAACATTCAGTACTTC. Protein product: CASSQDNASGRENIQYF.

This clone was seen just once. The rearrangement joins TRBV6-6 to TRBJ2-1, with 9 bases fitting TRBD2. CDR1 and CDR2 from the germline V gene are MNHNY and SVGAGI (reference sequence). With 0 bases clipped from V and 7 bases from J, the junction kept 7 bases outside the gene matches. The CDR3 loop spans 16 amino acids. The CDR3 DNA reads as TGTGCCAGCAGTTACTCGGGTGGCGGGAGGGTGAATGAGCAGTTCTTC. Translation gives CASSYSGGGRVNEQFF.

The chain combines TRBV27 with TRBJ1-3; the D gene is possibly TRBD1 (5 bases). The CDR3 runs 14 residues. CDR1 and CDR2 (germline): MNHEY, SMNVEV (reference sequence). V lost 5 bases and J lost 2, with 10 bases in between. CDR3 DNA sequence: TGTGCCAGCAGTAGGGACTACCCTGGAAACACCATATATTTT. This gives the protein CASSRDYPGNTIYF.

This clone was seen just once. The CDR3 loop is CASIFPPGRGNTEAFF. CDR3 DNA sequence: TGTGCCAGCATCTTCCCCCCGGGGCGGGGGAACACTGAAGCTTTCTTT. V gene TRBV6-6 combines with J gene TRBJ1-1, with D perhaps matching TRBD1 (5 bases). CDR1 and CDR2 (germline): MNHNY, SVGAGI (reference sequence). The CDR3 extends over 16 amino acids. Trimming took 7 bases from V and 1 from J, leaving 19 bases between them.

The rearrangement links TRBV16 to TRBJ1-5, with TRBD1 identical over 9 bases. In germline, CDR1 is KGHSY, CDR2 FQNENV. V shed 1 base, J shed 7 bases, and the junction held 8 bases outside the gene matches. This CDR3 comprises 16 residues. The CDR3 loop reads CASSQWGQGFWQPQHF. DNA for the CDR3: TGTGCCAGCAGCCAATGGGGACAGGGTTTTTGGCAGCCCCAGCATTTT.

The V and J genes are TRBV30 and TRBJ1-3, with 8 nucleotides matching TRBD1. Germline V gives CDR1 GTSNPN, CDR2 SVGIG (reference sequence). CDR3 size: 16 residues. The junction had 8 bases not matched to a gene; V was cut back by 3 bases and J by 1 base. Written as DNA, the CDR3 is TGTGCCTGGAGCCCCGCAGGGGGCTTTTCTGGAAACACCATATATTTT. This gives the protein CAWSPAGGFSGNTIYF.

This clone was found once. The V and J genes are TRBV6-2 or TRBV6-3 and TRBJ1-1; D is perhaps TRBD1 (6 bases). The germline V and J ends were trimmed by 6 bases and 7 bases, with 12 bases remaining between them. Germline loops: CDR1 MNHEY, CDR2 SVGEGT. The CDR3 totals 12 residues. The CDR3 is CASSPWGHEAFF. The CDR3, as DNA: TGTGCCAGCAGCCCATGGGGGCATGAAGCTTTCTTT.

This clone was recorded only once. The J gene is TRBJ2-7, the V gene TRBV2; TRBD1 matches 9 bases. V was clipped by 4 bases and J by 3 bases; unmatched bases: 7. Per germline, CDR1 SNHLY and CDR2 FYNNEI. The CDR3 length is 15 residues. The CDR3 nucleotides read TGTGCCAGCAGTGGGGGTGGGACAGGGAACTACGAGCAGTACTTC. It translates to CASSGGGTGNYEQYF.

In this sample, this clone turned up once. The chain carries TRBV30 and TRBJ2-7, with D possibly TRBD1 on 5 matching bases. Looked up from germline, CDR1 is GTSNPN and CDR2 is SVGIG (reference sequence). The CDR3 is 13 amino acids. V was trimmed by 0 bases and J by 4 bases, leaving 10 bases between them. The CDR3 region is CAWSVGAAYEQYF. CDR3 nucleotides: TGTGCCTGGAGTGTAGGGGCAGCTTACGAGCAGTACTTC.

The count of this clone is one. The chain employs TRBV6-6 and TRBJ2-5; D is ambiguous. The CDR3 sequence is 16 residues long. The V gene's germline CDR1 is MNHNY and CDR2 SVGAGI (reference sequence). The V and J ends lost 2 bases and 2 bases respectively, with 15 bases between them. CDR3 DNA sequence: TGTGCCAGCAGTTACCTATTGTCTGTCCTTCAAGAGACCCAGTACTTC. It is translated as CASSYLLSVLQETQYF.

The chain is built from TRBV4-3 and TRBJ2-7; 9 nucleotides align to TRBD1. Germline lookup yields CDR1 LGHNA and CDR2 YSLEER. With 3 bases clipped from V and 0 bases from J, the junction kept 3 bases outside the gene matches. The CDR3 is made up of 15 amino acids. CDR3 DNA: TGCGCCAGCAGCCACGGACAGGGGACCTCCTACGAGCAGTACTTC. Translated: CASSHGQGTSYEQYF.

In its sample, this clone was seen a few times. The chain combines TRBV6-1 with TRBJ1-2; a weak D match, TRBD1 (5 bases). Germline CDR1 and CDR2: MNHNS and SASEGT. V was cut by 2 bases and J by 7 bases, with 8 bases left in between. The CDR3 covers 12 residues. The CDR3 is CASSELTAGYTF. As DNA, the CDR3 is TGTGCCAGCAGTGAATTGACAGCTGGCTACACCTTC.

The V gene is TRBV5-1, the J gene TRBJ1-4; D is undetermined. CDR1 and CDR2 from the germline V gene are SGHRS and YFSETQ. CDR3 length: 15 amino acids. With 4 bases removed from V and 0 bases from J, the gap between germline ends came to 10 bases. The DNA of the CDR3 is TGCGCCAGCAGCCGCGGCGAAGCAACTAATGAAAAACTGTTTTTT. It specifies CASSRGEATNEKLFF.

The table lists this clone with a count of one. The chain carries TRBV11-2 and TRBJ2-1; D gene ambiguous. V was pared by 1 base and J by 0 bases, with 7 bases between. This CDR3 comprises 15 residues. The germline CDR1 and CDR2 sequences are SGHAT and FQNNGV. In DNA form, the CDR3 reads TGTGCCAGCAGCTTAGCCCCAGGCTCCTACAATGAGCAGTTCTTC. It specifies CASSLAPGSYNEQFF.

This chain links TRBV7-9 with TRBJ1-1; 7 nucleotides match TRBD1. Germline V gives CDR1 SEHNR, CDR2 FQNEAQ (reference sequence). The length of the CDR3 is 18 residues. Trimming removed 4 bases from V and 3 bases from J; junction bases left unmatched: 17. This CDR3 reads CASSSPGTANLGDTEAFF. CDR3 bases: TGTGCCAGCAGCTCCCCCGGGACAGCCAACCTAGGGGACACTGAAGCTTTCTTT.

This clone occurred once. This chain connects TRBV7-2 to TRBJ2-3; D is possibly TRBD2 (6 bases). CDR1 is SGHTA, CDR2 FQGNSA, per germline. V lost 4 bases, J lost 1 base, and 15 bases lay in between. CDR3 length: 16 amino acids. CDR3 loop: CASSSLQGGGTDTQYF. Here the CDR3 DNA reads TGTGCCAGCAGCTCCCTGCAAGGCGGGGGCACAGATACGCAGTATTTT.

The rearrangement links TRBV6-2 or TRBV6-3 to TRBJ1-1; 9 positions match TRBD1. CDR1 is MNHEY and CDR2 is SVGEGT in the germline V gene. The V and J ends lost 2 bases and 7 bases, in that order; junction bases with no gene match: 5. This CDR3 contains 14 residues. The CDR3 DNA follows: TGTGCCAGCAGTTACCGACAGGGGGAGGGTGAAGCTTTCTTT. Translating gives CASSYRQGEGEAFF.

This clone has a single count. This sequence joins TRBV5-1 and TRBJ1-2; possibly TRBD1 for D (5 bases). V was shortened by 0 bases and J by 4 bases, with 10 bases between the two germline ends. The CDR3 is 14 residues long. Per the germline V gene, CDR1 is SGHRS and CDR2 is YFSETQ. The CDR3 spells CASSLVGGSYGYTF. CDR3 nucleotide sequence: TGCGCCAGCAGCTTGGTGGGGGGTTCCTATGGCTACACCTTC.

The chain links TRBV10-3 to TRBJ1-4; 8 nucleotides match TRBD1. The CDR3 has 14 amino acids. Germline CDR1 is ENHRY and CDR2 is SYGVKD. V lost 4 bases to trimming and J lost 5 bases; unmatched junction nucleotides: 3. The CDR3 here is CAISAGGYNEKLFF. CDR3 nucleotides: TGTGCCATCAGTGCAGGGGGCTACAATGAAAAACTGTTTTTT.

This chain joins TRBV14 and TRBJ2-5; no clear D. The CDR3 consists of 14 residues. V was shortened by 4 bases and J by 5 bases, with 14 bases between the two germline ends. From germline, CDR1 is SGHDN and CDR2 FVKESK. CDR3 region: CASSPPGVRETQYF. In DNA, the CDR3 is TGTGCCAGCAGCCCCCCTGGAGTACGGGAGACCCAGTACTTC.

This clone was seen more than once but under ten times. The genes are TRBV4-3 and TRBJ1-1, with TRBD1 matching 9 bases. This CDR3 has 15 residues. Germline V gene lookup returns CDR1 LGHNA and CDR2 YSLEER. V shed 4 bases, J shed 1 base, and the junction held 4 bases outside the gene matches. The CDR3 protein is CASSRKDRGNTEAFF. CDR3 DNA: TGCGCCAGCAGCCGGAAGGACAGGGGGAACACTGAAGCTTTCTTT.

The chain joins TRBV29-1 to TRBJ2-1; perhaps TRBD2 as D (5 bases). CDR3 length: 15 residues. Germline CDR1 and CDR2: SQVTM and ANQGSEA. Between the trimmed V and J ends, which lost 1 base and 5 bases, there was a span of 15 bases. This CDR3 reads CSVEVGGQSNNEQFF. Written as DNA, the CDR3 is TGCAGCGTTGAAGTCGGCGGGCAGAGTAACAATGAGCAGTTCTTC.

This clone turned up a few times. The V call is TRBV19, the J call TRBJ2-1; D might be TRBD2 (6 bases). The germline CDR1 and CDR2 sequences are LNHDA and SQIVND (reference sequence). The length of the CDR3 is 13 residues. The V and J ends lost 7 bases and 12 bases respectively, with 19 bases between them. The CDR3 loop is CASTPKETRVQFF. In nucleotides, the CDR3 is TGTGCCAGTACCCCAAAAGAGACTAGGGTGCAGTTCTTC.

This chain joins TRBV28 and TRBJ2-5; 7 nucleotides agree with TRBD2. With 3 bases clipped from V and 2 bases from J, the junction kept 12 bases outside the gene matches. CDR1 is MDHEN and CDR2 is SYDVKM in the germline V gene. There are 17 residues in the CDR3. The CDR3 DNA reads TGTGCCAGCAGTTTTAGCATCCCTCTGGGAGGGCAAGAGACCCAGTACTTC. Its translation: CASSFSIPLGGQETQYF.

CDR3: CASSLATAYNEQFF. For the CDR3, the DNA is TGTGCCAGCAGTTTAGCGACAGCCTACAATGAGCAGTTCTTC. The chain employs TRBV27 and TRBJ2-1, with TRBD1 as a possible D gene (5 bases). Germline loops: CDR1 MNHEY, CDR2 SMNVEV (reference sequence). The CDR3 sequence is 14 residues long. The V end was cut by 2 bases, the J end by 2 bases, with 7 bases between.